One and the same sample provided the 32 T cell receptor beta chains below, sequenced in a study of shared clonotypes between healthy human individuals. Sequencing was performed with immunoSEQ multiplex PCR; in TCRdb, only in-frame clones are kept and a portion is missing. This table holds around 2,000,000 clones, about 95% found once. Naive CD8 cells lacked CD45RO, underwent positive selection for CCR7 and left out terminally differentiated effector memory CD45RA+ cells. The sample taken for sequencing was naive CD8+ T cells sorted from blood. The receptors originated from a man between 18 and 29 years old in good health.

The chain couples TRBV4-1 to TRBJ2-7, with D possibly called TRBD1 or TRBD2 (7 bases each). Trimming stripped 5 bases from V and 1 base from J, with 21 bases between. The CDR3 sequence is 17 residues long. The germline V gene has CDR1 MGHRA and CDR2 YSYEKL. In nucleotides, the CDR3 is TGCGCCAGCAGCTACGCAGGGGGACTACTAGAATCCTACGAGCAGTACTTC. Translation gives CASSYAGGLLESYEQYF.

The chain couples TRBV28 to TRBJ1-1; no firm D call. In germline, CDR1 is MDHEN, CDR2 SYDVKM. With 3 bases removed from V and 5 bases from J, the gap between germline ends came to 10 bases. This CDR3 is 13 amino acids long. The CDR3 loop is CASSFKTGTEAFF. CDR3 coding DNA: TGTGCCAGCAGTTTTAAGACGGGGACTGAAGCTTTCTTT. The variable domain in full, with the rest retrieved from reference TRBV28 and TRBJ1-1, is DVKVTQSSRYLVKRTGEKVFLECVQDMDHENMFWYRQDPGLGLRLIYFSYDVKMKEKGDIPEGYSVSREKKERFSLILESASTNQTSMYLCASSFKTGTEAFFGQGTRLTVV.

Only one count was recorded for this clone. The chain links TRBV6-5 to TRBJ1-1; D remains unclear. Per the germline V gene, CDR1 is MNHEY and CDR2 is SVGAGI. V lost 6 bases and J lost 1, with 6 bases in between. This CDR3 comprises 12 residues. The DNA of the CDR3 is TGTGCCAGCAGGCCAGGGAACACTGAAGCTTTCTTT. Amino acids: CASRPGNTEAFF.

The chain is built from TRBV13 and TRBJ2-5; 7 bases map to TRBD1. This CDR3 is built from 15 residues. Trimming at V came to 0 bases and at J to 2 bases, leaving 3 bases not matched to a gene. The germline gives CDR1 PRHDT, CDR2 FYEKMQ (reference sequence). CDR3 DNA: TGTGCCAGCAGCTTAGGGGGACAGACACAAGAGACCCAGTACTTC. Its translation is CASSLGGQTQETQYF.

This clone was detected a few times. This same CDR3 is encoded by further DNA sequences in the sample. The chain employs TRBV4-1 and TRBJ1-6, with unresolved D. The ends were cut back, 1 base at V and 7 bases at J, with 11 bases in the middle. There are 15 residues in the CDR3. The germline V gene has CDR1 MGHRA and CDR2 YSYEKL. Here the CDR3 reads CASSQVGTGNSPLHF. CDR3 bases: TGCGCCAGCAGCCAAGTAGGAACGGGGAATTCACCCCTCCACTTT.

Turning to this clone: Distinct nucleotide sequences in the sample also encode this CDR3. The chain is built from TRBV7-9 and TRBJ2-7; D possibly corresponds to TRBD1 (6 bases). Germline V gene data show CDR1 as SEHNR and CDR2 as FQNEAQ (reference sequence). Trimming took 1 base from V and 5 from J, leaving 6 bases between them. This CDR3 comprises 12 residues. CDR3 bases: TGTGCCAGCAGCTTAGGGGGGCACGAGCAGTACTTC. Amino acids: CASSLGGHEQYF.

The chain recombines TRBV5-4 with TRBJ1-2; D might be TRBD1 (5 bases). Trimming left V 0 bases short and J 6 bases short, with 9 bases between. From germline, CDR1 is SGHNT and CDR2 YYREEE (reference sequence). The CDR3 is 13 residues long. In DNA form, the CDR3 reads TGTGCCAGCAGCTTGGGTCAGGGTAATGGCTACACCTTC. Its translation: CASSLGQGNGYTF.

Concerning this clone itself: Other nucleotide sequences from this sample produce the same CDR3. The genes are TRBV27 and TRBJ2-1; D gene uncertain. Trimming removed 5 bases at V and 0 bases at J, with 11 bases between. Germline V gives CDR1 MNHEY, CDR2 SMNVEV (reference sequence). The CDR3 is made up of 15 amino acids. The CDR3 spells CASSPYPSSYNEQFF. The CDR3 DNA is TGTGCCAGCAGTCCCTACCCGAGCTCCTACAATGAGCAGTTCTTC.

The rearrangement uses TRBV27 and TRBJ2-7; D is perhaps TRBD1 (6 bases). CDR1 and CDR2 from the germline V gene are MNHEY and SMNVEV (reference sequence). Trimming stripped 1 base from V and 0 bases from J, with 10 bases between. The CDR3 covers 15 residues. The CDR3 DNA sequence: TGTGCCAGCAGTTTATTCGGGACATCCTCCTACGAGCAGTACTTC. This gives the protein CASSLFGTSSYEQYF.

The chain uses TRBV27 and TRBJ2-5; TRBD2 aligns across 9 bases. The CDR3 consists of 16 residues. V lost 3 bases to trimming and J lost 5 bases; unmatched junction nucleotides: 10. Germline V gene data show CDR1 as MNHEY and CDR2 as SMNVEV (reference sequence). DNA of the CDR3: TGTGCCAGCAGTTTCGGAGTAGCGGGGGTTTCGGAGACCCAGTACTTC. This sequence encodes CASSFGVAGVSETQYF.

The chain joins TRBV29-1 to TRBJ2-3; 8 nucleotides align to TRBD2. Germline-derived CDR1 and CDR2 are SQVTM and ANQGSEA. V dropped 4 bases and J dropped 6; count of bases not matched to a gene: 12. CDR3 length: 15 residues. In DNA form, the CDR3 reads TGCAGCGTTGTCCGGCGGGAGGAGGAAGGGGATACGCAGTATTTT. It codes for CSVVRREEEGDTQYF.

The chain has TRBV30 and TRBJ2-5, with TRBD2 matching 8 bases. The CDR3 runs to 15 residues. Germline trimming cut 0 bases from V and 2 bases from J; bases unmatched to any gene: 5. Germline loops: CDR1 GTSNPN, CDR2 SVGIG (reference sequence). The CDR3 nucleotides read TGTGCCTGGAGTGTACTGCGGGAGGCACAAGAGACCCAGTACTTC. Protein: CAWSVLREAQETQYF.

The rearrangement uses TRBV5-6 and TRBJ2-3, with D uncertain. The germline V gene encodes CDR1 SGHDT and CDR2 YYEEEE. The CDR3 has 12 amino acids. Between the trimmed V and J ends, which lost 4 bases and 4 bases, there was a span of 7 bases. CDR3 region: CASSQSPDTQYF. CDR3 bases: TGTGCCAGCAGCCAGTCCCCAGATACGCAGTATTTT.

In the case of this clone: Other nucleotide sequences in the sample specify the same CDR3. The J gene is TRBJ2-5, the V gene TRBV30; D ambiguous. The CDR3 is 11 residues long. Looked up from germline, CDR1 is GTSNPN and CDR2 is SVGIG (reference sequence). Trimming shortened V by 3 bases and J by 4 bases, and 6 bases separated the two germline ends. CDR3 sequence: CAWSAVETQYF. The CDR3, as DNA: TGTGCCTGGAGCGCGGTAGAGACCCAGTACTTC.

This clone was seen a few times. J is TRBJ1-1 and V is TRBV19; D is ambiguous. The germline V gene has CDR1 LNHDA and CDR2 SQIVND (reference sequence). There are 13 residues in the CDR3. V lost 5 bases to trimming and J lost 4 bases, with 11 bases between them. CDR3 in amino acids: CASSDFGGTEAFF. CDR3 bases: TGTGCCAGTAGTGACTTCGGTGGCACTGAAGCTTTCTTT.

The J gene is TRBJ2-1, the V gene TRBV4-1; possibly TRBD2 for D (6 bases). The germline gives CDR1 MGHRA, CDR2 YSYEKL. The CDR3 spans 15 residues. The V and J ends lost 0 bases and 12 bases respectively, with 18 bases between them. CDR3: CASSQDPASAFLQFF. For the CDR3, the DNA is TGCGCCAGCAGCCAAGATCCCGCTAGCGCTTTCCTGCAGTTCTTC.

This chain connects TRBV9 to TRBJ2-1, with 9 nucleotides matching TRBD1. Germline trimming cut 3 bases from V and 10 bases from J; bases unmatched to any gene: 5. In germline, CDR1 is SGDLS, CDR2 YYNGEE. The CDR3 loop spans 13 amino acids. DNA of the CDR3: TGTGCCAGCAGCGGGACAGGGGTCCGGGAGCAGTTCTTC. Its translation is CASSGTGVREQFF.

This clone has just a few counts. The J gene is TRBJ1-3, the V gene TRBV7-9; D call uncertain. The CDR3 loop spans 15 amino acids. CDR1 SEHNR and CDR2 FQNEAQ come from the germline V gene (reference sequence). The V end was cut by 7 bases, the J end by 0 bases, with 13 bases between. The CDR3 is CASTGRFLSGNTIYF. DNA of the CDR3: TGTGCCAGCACTGGACGGTTTCTCTCTGGAAACACCATATATTTT.

The V call is TRBV9, the J call TRBJ2-2; D may correspond to TRBD1 or TRBD2 (5 bases each). Germline-derived CDR1 and CDR2 are SGDLS and YYNGEE. The V end lost 1 base, the J end lost 4 bases, and 14 bases lay between the germline ends. The CDR3 extends over 16 amino acids. The CDR3 reads CASSVTGTDFTGELFF. The CDR3, as DNA: TGTGCCAGCAGCGTAACCGGGACGGATTTCACCGGGGAGCTGTTTTTT. The complete variable domain, with remaining parts taken from reference TRBV9 and TRBJ2-2, reads DSGVTQTPKHLITATGQRVTLRCSPRSGDLSVYWYQQSLDQGLQFLIQYYNGEERAKGNILERFSAQQFPDLHSELNLSSLELGDSALYFCASSVTGTDFTGELFFGEGSRLTVL.

For the CDR3, the DNA is TGTGCCAGCAGTCCATCCAGGGAGGGGAATCAGCCCCAGCATTTT. Translating it yields CASSPSREGNQPQHF. V and J are TRBV6-6 and TRBJ1-5, with a possible D match to TRBD1 (5 bases). The CDR3 consists of 15 residues. The V and J ends lost 5 bases and 4 bases respectively, with 15 bases between them. CDR1 is MNHNY, CDR2 SVGAGI, per germline (reference sequence).

The J gene is TRBJ2-7, the V gene TRBV27, with 10 bases identical to TRBD1. Trimming at V came to 4 bases and at J to 6 bases, leaving 6 bases not matched to a gene. Per the germline V gene, CDR1 is MNHEY and CDR2 is SMNVEV (reference sequence). CDR3 length: 14 amino acids. CDR3 DNA: TGTGCCAGCAGTTGGGACAGGGGATCGGGCGAGCAGTACTTC. Amino acids: CASSWDRGSGEQYF.

The chain is built from TRBV7-9 and TRBJ2-3; 9 nucleotides match TRBD2. CDR1 is SEHNR, CDR2 FQNEAQ, per germline (reference sequence). The junction had 5 bases not matched to a gene; V was cut back by 4 bases and J by 0 bases. The CDR3 is 16 residues long. The CDR3 sequence: CASSSSGGKSTDTQYF. In nucleotides, the CDR3 is TGTGCCAGCAGCTCAAGCGGGGGGAAGAGCACAGATACGCAGTATTTT.

The gene calls are TRBV29-1 and TRBJ2-5; D ambiguous. The end of the DNA is better explained by TRBJ2-7, so the J call may be wrong. Per the germline V gene, CDR1 is SQVTM and CDR2 is ANQGSEA. The CDR3 runs to 11 residues. The CDR3 nucleotides read TGCAGCGGGAAAGAGGACTACGAGCAGTACTTC. It encodes CSGKEDYEQYF.

The rearrangement links TRBV2 to TRBJ2-7; a possible D gene is TRBD1 (5 bases). The CDR3 contains 13 residues. From germline, CDR1 is SNHLY and CDR2 FYNNEI. V lost 10 bases and J 1 base, leaving 14 bases between the germline ends. CDR3 sequence: CATQPGPSYEQYF. CDR3 coding DNA: TGTGCCACACAGCCAGGGCCTTCCTACGAGCAGTACTTC. The whole variable domain, filled in from reference TRBV2 and TRBJ2-7, reads EPEVTQTPSHQVTQMGQEVILRCVPISNHLYFYWYRQILGQKVEFLVSFYNNEISEKSEIFDDQFSVERPDGSNFTLKIRSTKLEDSAMYFCATQPGPSYEQYFGPGTRLTVT.

This clone was recorded only once. The J gene is TRBJ2-1, the V gene TRBV7-9; 11 bases align to TRBD2. Germline lookup yields CDR1 SEHNR and CDR2 FQNEAQ (reference sequence). After removal of 0 bases from V and 6 bases from J, the junction contained 1 base not matched to a gene. The CDR3 is made up of 15 amino acids. For the CDR3, the DNA is TGTGCCAGCAGCTTAGCTAGCGGGAGGGCCAATGAGCAGTTCTTC. As protein: CASSLASGRANEQFF.

As to this clone: Additional DNA sequences in this sample encode the identical CDR3. V usage is TRBV19 and J usage is TRBJ2-7; TRBD2 matches at 11 bases. Germline CDR1 and CDR2: LNHDA and SQIVND (reference sequence). V was clipped by 6 bases and J by 3 bases; unmatched bases: 4. The CDR3 is 14 amino acids. CDR3 region: CASSLGLADYEQYF. As DNA, the CDR3 is TGTGCCAGTAGCCTGGGACTAGCGGACTACGAGCAGTACTTC.

This clone was recorded once. This chain connects TRBV6-5 to TRBJ1-3; D is unresolved. Trimming took 4 bases from V and 9 from J, leaving 16 bases between them. Looked up from germline, CDR1 is MNHEY and CDR2 is SVGAGI. The CDR3 length is 14 residues. CDR3 coding DNA: TGTGCCAGCAGTTCCGGACTGGAGGTTGGCACCATATATTTT. Encoded protein: CASSSGLEVGTIYF.

The chain recombines TRBV7-9 with TRBJ2-5; TRBD2 agrees at 15 bases. This CDR3 has 16 residues. The V gene end was trimmed by 7 bases and the J gene end by 4 bases; junction bases not matched to a gene: 7. From germline, CDR1 is SEHNR and CDR2 FQNEAQ (reference sequence). The CDR3 here is CASTGLAGGPGETQYF. CDR3 DNA: TGTGCCAGCACCGGACTAGCGGGAGGGCCCGGAGAGACCCAGTACTTC. Filled out from reference TRBV7-9 and TRBJ2-5, the complete variable domain reads DTGVSQNPRHKITKRGQNVTFRCDPISEHNRLYWYRQTLGQGPEFLTYFQNEAQLEKSRLLSDRFSAERPKGSFSTLEIQRTEQGDSAMYLCASTGLAGGPGETQYFGPGTRLLVL.

The chain has TRBV14 and TRBJ2-7; D unresolved. This CDR3 region has 12 residues. CDR1 is SGHDN and CDR2 is FVKESK in the germline V gene. V was pared by 0 bases and J by 2 bases, with 2 bases between. CDR3 nucleotides: TGTGCCAGCAGCCAAGATCCCTACGAGCAGTACTTC. This encodes CASSQDPYEQYF.

Regarding this clone: Other nucleotide sequences from this sample produce the same CDR3. The CDR3 DNA is TGCGCCAGCAGCTTGGAACCGGGACAAGCCTACGAGCAGTACTTC. Translated, it gives CASSLEPGQAYEQYF. The V gene is TRBV5-1, the J gene TRBJ2-7, with a weak D call TRBD1 (6 bases). Germline V gives CDR1 SGHRS, CDR2 YFSETQ. CDR3 length: 15 residues. V dropped 0 bases and J dropped 2 bases, with 12 bases sitting between them.

The chain couples TRBV28 to TRBJ2-3; TRBD1 is a possible D gene (5 bases). The CDR3 has 19 residues. Germline V gene data show CDR1 as MDHEN and CDR2 as SYDVKM. V was trimmed by 2 bases and J by 0 bases, leaving 21 bases between them. CDR3 nucleotides: TGTGCCAGCAGTTTAAGGTGGCCCTACCCGACAGAAAGCACAGATACGCAGTATTTT. Translated, it gives CASSLRWPYPTESTDTQYF.

This clone has more than one count but fewer than ten. The chain carries TRBV11-2 and TRBJ1-6; D is ambiguous. V lost 5 bases and J 0 bases, leaving 11 bases between the germline ends. The germline CDR1 and CDR2 sequences are SGHAT and FQNNGV. The CDR3 is 16 amino acids. CDR3 in amino acids: CASSPSPSSYNSPLHF. In DNA form, the CDR3 reads TGTGCCAGCAGCCCAAGTCCGAGCTCCTATAATTCACCCCTCCACTTT.